Below are 9 T cell receptor beta chains sequenced from a single sample in a study of T cells in Graves' hyperthyroidism and ophthalmopathy. From RNA transcripts, TCR beta CDR3 regions were amplified. An initial round of RT-PCR targeting the TCR CDR3 relied on the HTBI primer set. MiXCR, run by TCRdb on the multiplex PCR reads, gives a single entry per CDR3 protein. Of 300,000 to 400,000 distinct CDR3 sequences in the sample, 20% to 25% were seen once. Input material: blood. The receptor set was obtained from a woman aged 45-59 years with Graves' hyperthyroidism.

This clonotype was seen repeatedly, ten times or more. This chain uses TRBV14 with TRBJ2-5; maybe TRBD2 (6 bases). CDR3 length equals 16 residues. V lost 0 bases, J lost 2 bases, and 13 bases lay in between. Looked up from germline, CDR1 is SGHDN and CDR2 is FVKESK. The CDR3 DNA sequence: TGTGCCAGCAGCCAAGACGTCCGGGGGACTCAAGAGACCCAGTACTTC. This sequence encodes CASSQDVRGTQETQYF.

This clonotype occurred many times. The V and J genes are TRBV18 and TRBJ1-2; the D is unclear. The V gene lost 1 base and the J gene lost 2 bases, with 8 bases spanning the gap. Germline V lookup: CDR1 KGHSH, CDR2 LQKENI. The CDR3 is 14 residues long. CDR3 coding DNA: TGTGCCAGCTCACCACTCAGCCCGAACTATGGCTACACCTTC. Its translation: CASSPLSPNYGYTF.

This clonotype appeared a few times. The chain uses TRBV30 and TRBJ2-7; 9 bases are a match to TRBD1. This CDR3 has 13 residues. V lost 2 bases and J lost 2; bases outside the gene matches: 1. Germline-derived CDR1 and CDR2 are GTSNPN and SVGIG (reference sequence). The CDR3: CAWSRQGAYEQYF. DNA of the CDR3: TGTGCCTGGAGTCGACAGGGGGCCTACGAGCAGTACTTC.

This rearrangement joins TRBV19 to TRBJ1-5; 7 positions match TRBD1. CDR1 and CDR2 (germline): LNHDA, SQIVND (reference sequence). The length of the CDR3 is 17 residues. Germline trimming cut 9 bases from V and 5 bases from J; bases unmatched to any gene: 19. CDR3 DNA sequence: TGTGCCAGCAGTCCTCCGATAGGACAGGACACTGATCAGCCCCAGCATTTT. It encodes CASSPPIGQDTDQPQHF.

This chain links TRBV12-3 or TRBV12-4 with TRBJ2-2; the D gene is possibly TRBD2 (6 bases). V shed 4 bases and J shed 2 bases, with 14 bases lying between them. The CDR3 covers 16 residues. The CDR3 protein is CASSSVAEANTGELFF. In nucleotides, the CDR3 is TGTGCCAGCAGTTCTGTAGCGGAGGCAAACACCGGGGAGCTGTTTTTT.

This chain links TRBV19 with TRBJ2-1, with a possible D match to TRBD2 (6 bases). The CDR3 totals 14 residues. V lost 4 bases, J lost 1 base, and 8 bases lay in between. Germline CDR1 and CDR2: LNHDA and SQIVND (reference sequence). The chain's CDR3 is CASSKGLSYNEQFF. The CDR3, as DNA: TGTGCCAGTAGTAAAGGACTATCCTACAATGAGCAGTTCTTC.

In this sample, this clonotype turned up a few times. V usage is TRBV5-1 and J usage is TRBJ1-2; weak D call: TRBD1 (5 bases). Trimming left V 4 bases short and J 5 bases short, with 15 bases between. Looked up from germline, CDR1 is SGHRS and CDR2 is YFSETQ. The CDR3 covers 14 residues. The CDR3 DNA is TGCGCCAGCAGCATTGAAGGGAGGGGTTATGGCTACACCTTC. It encodes CASSIEGRGYGYTF.

The sample holds a few counts of this clonotype. V is TRBV6-1 and J is TRBJ1-5; D is unresolved. The CDR3 has 14 residues. In germline, CDR1 is MNHNS, CDR2 SASEGT. V dropped 0 bases and J dropped 4 bases, with 7 bases sitting between them. The CDR3 DNA follows: TGTGCCAGCAGTGAAGCTAATAGGAATCAGCCCCAGCATTTT. Its translation: CASSEANRNQPQHF.

The chain couples TRBV28 to TRBJ1-1; D remains unclear. The CDR3 extends over 13 amino acids. Germline V lookup: CDR1 MDHEN, CDR2 SYDVKM. The V and J ends lost 5 bases and 4 bases respectively, with 11 bases between them. The CDR3 DNA reads TGTGCCAGCAGTAGGGCGGTTTCCACTGAAGCTTTCTTT. It translates to CASSRAVSTEAFF.